This passage covers 2 T cell receptor beta chains from one sample sequenced in a study of cytomegalovirus exposure and HLA in healthy donors. The primer mix had 60 Vbeta and 13 Jbeta primers. Using immunoSEQ multiplex PCR, the repertoire was profiled, and TCRdb retains in-frame clones only, with some absent. The sample comprises under 90,000 clones, around 80% of which are singletons, and roughly 3% rests with the top ten. Sequences were obtained from PBMCs. These receptors came from a man aged 50 to 59 in good health and CMV-seropositive.

The gene calls are TRBV6-5 and TRBJ2-3; no clear D gene. The CDR3 has 15 residues. V was shortened by 0 bases and J by 1 base, with 8 bases between the two germline ends. CDR1 and CDR2 (germline): MNHEY, SVGAGI. Written as DNA, the CDR3 is TGTGCCAGCAGTTACTCGTCAGGCGGCACAGATACGCAGTATTTT. It specifies CASSYSSGGTDTQYF.

The CDR3 DNA reads as TGTGCCAGCAGCCACGAAGCTGGAGGGAACACGGGTTATACGCAGTATTTT. The encoded protein is CASSHEAGGNTGYTQYF. The rearrangement joins TRBV4-2 to TRBJ2-3, with D possibly TRBD2 on 6 matching bases. The CDR3 runs 17 residues. V lost 3 bases, J lost 7 bases, and 23 bases lay in between. Germline V gene lookup returns CDR1 LGHNA and CDR2 YNFKEQ.